Sequencing of this T cell receptor (beta chain) was carried out in a study of beta chain features in type 1 diabetes. The isolated RNA, all of it, was reverse transcribed, so expressed TCRB transcripts were what got sequenced. TCRdb keeps only in-frame clones here, not all; method: immunoSEQ multiplex PCR. The data contain about 250,000 clones, over 12% of them singletons. Cell sorting via CD45RO/CCR7/CD25/CD127/CD95/CD27 was performed to obtain CD4+ naive, central memory, regulatory and stem cell-like memory cells. Germline CDR1 LNHDA, CDR2 SQIVND (reference sequence). CDR3 length: 14 residues. V was pared by 0 bases and J by 4 bases, with 6 bases between.

The sequencing input was naive CD4+ T cells from blood. The source is a woman in her forties in good health. The chain couples TRBV19 to TRBJ2-2; D is undetermined. CDR3 bases: TGTGCCAGTAGTATAGAGGCTGCCACCGGGGAGCTGTTTTTT. Translation: CASSIEAATGELFF. The full variable domain, rest sourced from reference TRBV19 and TRBJ2-2, is DGGITQSPKYLFRKEGQNVTLSCEQNLNHDAMYWYRQDPGQGLRLIYYSQIVNDFQKGDIAEGYSVSREKKESFPLTVTSAQKNPTAFYLCASSIEAATGELFFGEGSRLTVL.